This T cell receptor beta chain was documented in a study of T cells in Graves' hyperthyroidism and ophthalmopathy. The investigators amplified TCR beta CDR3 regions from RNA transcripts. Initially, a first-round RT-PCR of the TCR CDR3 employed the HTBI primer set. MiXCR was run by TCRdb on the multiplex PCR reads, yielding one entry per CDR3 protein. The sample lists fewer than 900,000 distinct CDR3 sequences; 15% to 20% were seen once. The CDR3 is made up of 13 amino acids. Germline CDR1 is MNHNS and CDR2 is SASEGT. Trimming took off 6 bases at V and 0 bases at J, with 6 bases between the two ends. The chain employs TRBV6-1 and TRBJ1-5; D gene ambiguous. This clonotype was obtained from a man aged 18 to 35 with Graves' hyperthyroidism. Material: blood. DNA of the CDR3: TGTGCCAGCAGACAAAATAGCAATCAGCCCCAGCATTTT. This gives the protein CASRQNSNQPQHF.